This T cell receptor (beta chain) emerged from a study of T cell repertoires in cytomegalovirus infection. TCRdb processed the reads anew with MiXCR; each CDR3 protein has one entry. The sample has fewer than 400,000 distinct CDR3 sequences; roughly 18% are singletons. This clonotype was counted many times. Germline CDR1 SEHNR, CDR2 FQNEAQ (reference sequence). Trimming cost V 5 bases and J 2 bases, with 16 bases left between them. This CDR3 spans 16 amino acids. Sequenced input: PBMCs. The chain employs TRBV7-9 and TRBJ2-1, with D maybe TRBD1 (7 bases). The source of this sequence is a human donor in good health (CMV status not recorded). Some clones in this sample may be carry-over from other donors' samples. The CDR3 nucleotides are TGTGCCAGCAGCCCATACCGCGGGACAGCCTACAATGAGCAGTTCTTC. This encodes CASSPYRGTAYNEQFF. The variable domain in full, with the rest retrieved from reference TRBV7-9 and TRBJ2-1, is DTGVSQNPRHKITKRGQNVTFRCDPISEHNRLYWYRQTLGQGPEFLTYFQNEAQLEKSRLLSDRFSAERPKGSFSTLEIQRTEQGDSAMYLCASSPYRGTAYNEQFFGPGTRLTVL.